This T cell receptor beta chain originates from a study of cytomegalovirus exposure and HLA in healthy donors. Concerning this clone: No antigen is known for it.

V lost 5 bases to trimming and J lost 6 bases; unmatched junction nucleotides: 4. Germline CDR1 reads MNHEY; CDR2 reads SMNVEV (reference sequence). This CDR3 has 13 amino acids. General study points: Later work found that TCR association rates differed between HLA loci; DRB1 had the most and HLA-C the fewest. Several V segments, TRBV6-2 and TRBV6-3 among them, could not be told apart and were dropped.

Each donor was healthy, and each was a bone marrow donor. The PCR used 60 Vbeta and 13 Jbeta primers. Measured with immunoSEQ multiplex PCR; TCRdb has only the in-frame clones, and not every one. The sample contains around 140,000 clones, over 75% of which appear only once. Sequencing was carried out using PBMCs. The sequence came from a woman between 40 and 50 years old in good health and CMV-seronegative. The J gene is TRBJ1-5, the V gene TRBV27, with 7 bases that match TRBD1. DNA for the CDR3: TGTGCCAGCAGTCATGACAGGGCTCAGCCCCAGCATTTT. This codes for CASSHDRAQPQHF.